Below, 12 T cell receptor beta chains from the same sample are listed, as sequenced in a study of blood T cell repertoires in COVID-19. The assay was immunoSEQ multiplex PCR, and TCRdb's table has in-frame clones only and misses some. The data contain 150,000 or so clones, approximately 81% of them singletons. The sequencing sample was made of PBMCs or T cells enriched from blood (not recorded which). The receptor set was obtained from a man aged 55 to 70 who had recovered from COVID-19.

The V call is TRBV6-5, the J call TRBJ1-2; 7 bases map to TRBD1. V dropped 7 bases and J dropped 3; count of bases not matched to a gene: 8. The length of the CDR3 is 14 residues. Germline V CDR1 and CDR2: MNHEY, SVGAGI. The CDR3 nucleotides are TGTGCCAGCACCCGACAGGGTGGGCACTATGGCTACACCTTC. The encoded protein is CASTRQGGHYGYTF.

Many counts were recorded for this clone. The chain is built from TRBV27 and TRBJ2-1, with a tentative D call TRBD2 (5 bases). Per germline, CDR1 MNHEY and CDR2 SMNVEV (reference sequence). The CDR3 loop spans 16 amino acids. Trimming left V 6 bases short and J 5 bases short, with 20 bases between. The CDR3 spells CASRPVLGGVHNEQFF. The CDR3 DNA reads as TGTGCCAGCAGACCTGTGCTTGGAGGAGTGCACAATGAGCAGTTCTTC.

This rearrangement joins TRBV19 to TRBJ2-1; 13 bases are shared with TRBD2. V was pared by 1 base and J by 6 bases, with 3 bases of the junction left unmatched. This CDR3 is 16 amino acids long. Per germline, CDR1 LNHDA and CDR2 SQIVND (reference sequence). The CDR3 region is CASSIAGLAGVNEQFF. In nucleotides, the CDR3 is TGTGCCAGTAGTATAGCAGGACTAGCGGGAGTCAATGAGCAGTTCTTC.

This sequence joins TRBV2 and TRBJ1-3; D is perhaps TRBD1 (5 bases). This CDR3 is 14 amino acids long. V lost 8 bases to trimming and J lost 5 bases, with 16 bases between them. CDR1 is SNHLY, CDR2 FYNNEI, per germline. The DNA for the CDR3 is TGTGCCAGCGAGGCGGCAGGGATTAGAAACACCATATATTTT. Amino acids: CASEAAGIRNTIYF.

The chain combines TRBV30 with TRBJ1-5; 9 bases match TRBD1. Trimming cost V 0 bases and J 2 bases; bases outside gene matches: 2. The germline V gene has CDR1 GTSNPN and CDR2 SVGIG (reference sequence). The CDR3 is 15 residues long. The DNA for the CDR3 is TGTGCCTGGAGTGTACGACAGGGGGGCAATCAGCCCCAGCATTTT. It yields the protein CAWSVRQGGNQPQHF.

Concerning this clone itself: In the same sample, other DNA sequences code for this CDR3. The V and J genes are TRBV12-3 or TRBV12-4 and TRBJ1-2; tentative D call: TRBD1 (6 bases). CDR3 length equals 13 residues. V was cut by 1 base and J by 4 bases, with 7 bases left in between. The CDR3 DNA sequence: TGTGCCAGCAGTTTAGGGGGGCTCTATGGCTACACCTTC. Amino acid sequence: CASSLGGLYGYTF.

This clone was observed a handful of times. This sequence joins TRBV5-1 and TRBJ2-6; 8 nucleotides match TRBD1. The J segment lost 0 bases and the V segment lost 4 bases, leaving 12 bases of the junction unmatched. The V gene's germline CDR1 is SGHRS and CDR2 YFSETQ. The CDR3 covers 19 residues. The CDR3: CASSPLTGGSGSGANVLTF. CDR3 in DNA: TGCGCCAGCAGCCCCCTTACAGGGGGATCTGGCTCTGGGGCCAACGTCCTGACTTTC.

This clone was seen once. The chain couples TRBV7-8 to TRBJ2-5; TRBD1 matches at 8 bases. Germline assignment: CDR1 SGHVS and CDR2 FQNEAQ. CDR3 length: 15 amino acids. V was clipped by 2 bases and J by 5 bases; unmatched bases: 7. CDR3 nucleotides: TGTGCCAGCAGCTTATTGGCAGGGGGCTGGGAGACCCAGTACTTC. Translation: CASSLLAGGWETQYF.

The V and J genes are TRBV24-1 and TRBJ1-1, with TRBD1 identical over 7 bases. Per germline, CDR1 KGHDR and CDR2 SFDVKD. The trim removed 7 bases at V and 12 bases at J, leaving 10 bases unmatched. The CDR3 length is 12 residues. Written as DNA, the CDR3 is TGTGCCACCAGCAGTTCGACAGGGAATTCTTTCTTT. Protein product: CATSSSTGNSFF.

This clone was recorded at least ten times. The genes are TRBV23-1 and TRBJ1-2, with 8 bases matching TRBD1. TRBV23-1 counts as an open reading frame of uncertain function. CDR3 length: 16 residues. Trimming cost V 3 bases and J 4 bases; bases outside gene matches: 10. CDR3 loop: CASSHPRTGKGYGYTF. In DNA, the CDR3 is TGCGCCAGCAGTCATCCACGGACAGGGAAGGGCTATGGCTACACCTTC.

The gene calls are TRBV5-8 and TRBJ2-2, with 7 bases identical to TRBD2. CDR1 and CDR2 (germline): SGHTS, YDEGEE. The CDR3 spans 16 residues. V shed 0 bases and J 1 base; nucleotides not matched to a gene: 3. CDR3 residues: CASSLAGGGNTGELFF. The CDR3 nucleotides read TGTGCCAGCAGCTTGGCCGGCGGGGGGAACACCGGGGAGCTGTTTTTT.

The chain couples TRBV7-8 to TRBJ2-2; 9 bases match TRBD1. The germline gives CDR1 SGHVS, CDR2 FQNEAQ. V lost 4 bases to trimming and J lost 1 base; unmatched junction nucleotides: 13. This CDR3 is 19 amino acids long. In DNA, the CDR3 is TGTGCCAGCAGCTCACTTGCCGGACAGGGGCTAATGAACACCGGGGAGCTGTTTTTT. It yields the protein CASSSLAGQGLMNTGELFF. Looking up the rest from reference TRBV7-8 and TRBJ2-2 gives the full variable domain: GAGVSQSPRYKVAKRGQDVALRCDPISGHVSLFWYQQALGQGPEFLTYFQNEAQLDKSGLPSDRFFAERPEGSVSTLKIQRTQQEDSAVYLCASSSLAGQGLMNTGELFFGEGSRLTVL.